A selection of T cell receptor beta chains follows, all from one sample in a study of identical twins. TCRdb recomputed calls from the 5' RACE reads with MiXCR, one row per CDR3 protein. The data show under 350,000 distinct CDR3 sequences, with less than 9.5% seen just once and approximately 7% held by the top ten. These data are also associated with another study on yellow fever vaccine responses in identical twins.

Source material: CD8+ T cells sorted from blood. Source of these receptors: a woman aged 18-29 years in good health. The CDR3 runs from the conserved cysteine through the conserved F or W. A D gene is named only where the DNA matches it firmly. Rows may omit the clone size; those that give it use once, few, many or a size class.

v_gene	abundance	len	d_gene	j_gene	CDR3aa	CDR3nt
TRBV20-1	few	14	.	TRBJ2-7	CSASREVLPYEQYF	TGCAGTGCTAGCAGAGAGGTGCTTCCCTACGAGCAGTACTTC
TRBV9	many	16	TRBD2	TRBJ2-3	CASSAGLAAIGDTQYF	TGTGCCAGCAGCGCAGGACTAGCTGCGATAGGAGATACGCAGTATTTT
TRBV6-2/TRBV6-3	many	14	.	TRBJ1-5	CASSYTDSHQPQHF	TGTGCCAGCAGTTACACAGATAGCCATCAGCCCCAGCATTTT
TRBV7-8	.	16	TRBD2	TRBJ2-7	CASSPSPAGGPHEQYF	TGTGCCAGCAGCCCCTCCCCAGCGGGAGGGCCTCACGAGCAGTACTTC
TRBV9	.	13	TRBD2	TRBJ2-3	CASSVIAGGLQYF	TGTGCCAGCAGCGTTATAGCGGGGGGACTGCAGTATTTT
TRBV29-1	.	13	.	TRBJ2-3	CSAIDALADTQYF	TGCAGCGCCATAGACGCACTGGCAGATACGCAGTATTTT
TRBV28	few	14	TRBD1	TRBJ2-1	CASSQGAMVNEQFF	TGTGCCAGCAGCCAGGGGGCAATGGTAAATGAGCAGTTCTTC
TRBV7-9	few	15	.	TRBJ1-4	CASSLYGGRNEKLFF	TGTGCCAGCAGCTTATATGGGGGTAGGAATGAAAAACTGTTTTTT
TRBV5-1	few	15	TRBD1	TRBJ2-7	CASSEPGQGAYEQYF	TGCGCCAGCAGCGAACCGGGACAGGGGGCCTACGAGCAGTACTTC
TRBV4-1	.	16	TRBD2	TRBJ2-1	CASSQVRGSSYNEQFF	TGCGCCAGCAGCCAAGTCCGCGGGAGCTCCTACAATGAGCAGTTCTTC
TRBV27	many	16	TRBD2	TRBJ2-7	CASSPALGGGSYEQYF	TGTGCCAGCTCCCCTGCCCTCGGGGGGGGTTCCTACGAGCAGTACTTC
TRBV7-9	.	16	TRBD2	TRBJ2-7	CASSLAGLAGGIEQYF	TGTGCCAGCAGCTTAGCAGGACTAGCGGGAGGGATTGAGCAGTACTTC
TRBV7-2	many	12	.	TRBJ1-1	CASSLDGPKAFF	TGTGCCAGCAGCTTAGATGGCCCCAAAGCTTTCTTT
TRBV7-6	many	15	TRBD2	TRBJ2-1	CASSGGGSGYNEQFF	TGTGCCAGCAGCGGGGGAGGGTCTGGCTACAATGAGCAGTTCTTC
TRBV5-6	many	15	TRBD2	TRBJ2-7	CASSLTSGGSYEQYF	TGTGCCAGCAGCTTGACTAGCGGGGGTTCCTACGAGCAGTACTTC
TRBV12-3/TRBV12-4	.	16	TRBD2	TRBJ2-5	CASSPPGLAGAGTQYF	TGTGCCAGCAGTCCTCCAGGACTAGCGGGAGCCGGGACCCAGTACTTC
TRBV5-5	many	11	.	TRBJ2-7	CASSFTNEQYF	TGTGCCAGCAGCTTTACGAACGAGCAGTACTTC
TRBV20-1	few	14	.	TRBJ2-7	CSARDLALTYEQYF	TGCAGTGCTAGAGATCTAGCGCTCACCTACGAGCAGTACTTC
TRBV6-1	.	17	.	TRBJ2-5	CASSEGWEKGVSETQYF	TGTGCCAGCAGTGAGGGTTGGGAGAAGGGGGTGTCAGAGACCCAGTACTTC
TRBV21-1	many	15	.	TRBJ2-4	CASSNPGTVKNIQYF	TGTGCCAGCAGCAACCCTGGGACAGTGAAAAACATTCAGTACTTC
TRBV9	few	15	TRBD2	TRBJ2-1	CASSPLAGGVREQFF	TGTGCCAGCAGCCCTCTGGCGGGGGGTGTTAGAGAGCAGTTCTTC
TRBV6-5	few	14	TRBD1	TRBJ1-2	CASSSQGANYGYTF	TGTGCCAGCAGTTCACAGGGGGCTAACTATGGCTACACCTTC
TRBV4-1	many	16	.	TRBJ2-1	CASSQDRASRYNEQFF	TGCGCCAGCAGCCAAGATAGGGCTAGCCGCTACAATGAGCAGTTCTTC
TRBV7-9	.	15	TRBD2	TRBJ2-1	CASSKTSGVHHEQFF	TGTGCCAGCAGCAAGACTAGCGGAGTTCACCATGAGCAGTTCTTC
TRBV29-1	many	14	TRBD1	TRBJ2-7	CSARQGTLDYEQYF	TGCAGCGCCCGACAGGGAACCCTAGACTACGAGCAGTACTTC
TRBV6-2/TRBV6-3	.	14	.	TRBJ2-5	CASSPTITEGTQYF	TGTGCCAGCAGCCCGACCATCACCGAAGGGACCCAGTACTTC
TRBV30	.	14	.	TRBJ2-7	CAWGLDGALTEQYF	TGTGCCTGGGGCCTGGACGGAGCTCTCACGGAGCAGTACTTC
TRBV4-3	.	16	.	TRBJ2-1	CASSQARDGSYNEQFF	TGCGCCAGCAGCCAAGCCCGGGACGGCTCCTACAATGAGCAGTTCTTC